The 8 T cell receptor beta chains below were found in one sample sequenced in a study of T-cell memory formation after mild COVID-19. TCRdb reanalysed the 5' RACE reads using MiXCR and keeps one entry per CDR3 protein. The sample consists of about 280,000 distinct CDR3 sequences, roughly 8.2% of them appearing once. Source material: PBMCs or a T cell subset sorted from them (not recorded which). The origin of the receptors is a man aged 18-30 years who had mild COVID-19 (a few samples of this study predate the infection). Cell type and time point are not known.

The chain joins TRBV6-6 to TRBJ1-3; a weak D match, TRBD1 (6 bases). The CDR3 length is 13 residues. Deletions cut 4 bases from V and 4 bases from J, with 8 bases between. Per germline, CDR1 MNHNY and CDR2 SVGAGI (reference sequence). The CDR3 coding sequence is TGTGCCAGCAGTTTAGGACAGGGAAACACCATATATTTT. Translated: CASSLGQGNTIYF.

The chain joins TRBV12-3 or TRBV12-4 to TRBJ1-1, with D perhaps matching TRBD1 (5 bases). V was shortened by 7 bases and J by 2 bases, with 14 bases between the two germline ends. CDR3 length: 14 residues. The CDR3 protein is CASIPGRGNTEAFF. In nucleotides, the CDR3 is TGTGCCAGCATCCCGGGACGGGGAAACACTGAAGCTTTCTTT.

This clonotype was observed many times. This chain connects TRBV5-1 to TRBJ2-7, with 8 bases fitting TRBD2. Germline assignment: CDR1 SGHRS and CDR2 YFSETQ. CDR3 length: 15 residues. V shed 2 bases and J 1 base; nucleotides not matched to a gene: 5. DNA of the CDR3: TGCGCCAGCAGCTTCGGCGGGGGGCATTCCTACGAGCAGTACTTC. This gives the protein CASSFGGGHSYEQYF.

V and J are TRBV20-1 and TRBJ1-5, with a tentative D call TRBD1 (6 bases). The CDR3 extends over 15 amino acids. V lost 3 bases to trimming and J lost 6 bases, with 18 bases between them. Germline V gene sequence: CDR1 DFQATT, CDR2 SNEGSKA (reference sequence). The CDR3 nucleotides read TGCAGTGCTAGCCCCACGGGGGCGGTGGGTCAGCCCCAGCATTTT. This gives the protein CSASPTGAVGQPQHF.

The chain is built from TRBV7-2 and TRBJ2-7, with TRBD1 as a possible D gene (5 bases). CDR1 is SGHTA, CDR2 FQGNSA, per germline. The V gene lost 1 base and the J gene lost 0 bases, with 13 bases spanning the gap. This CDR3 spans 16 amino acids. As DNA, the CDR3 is TGTGCCAGCAGCTTAGTAGGGGCAAGCCTCTCCTACGAGCAGTACTTC. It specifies CASSLVGASLSYEQYF.

CDR3 coding DNA: TGCGCCAGCAGCCAAGGCTCCGGCAGGAAAGATACGCAGTATTTT. Its translation: CASSQGSGRKDTQYF. The chain employs TRBV4-1 and TRBJ2-3; no reliable D call. Germline CDR1 and CDR2: MGHRA and YSYEKL. V lost 1 base to trimming and J lost 5 bases, with 13 bases between them. The CDR3 is 15 residues long.

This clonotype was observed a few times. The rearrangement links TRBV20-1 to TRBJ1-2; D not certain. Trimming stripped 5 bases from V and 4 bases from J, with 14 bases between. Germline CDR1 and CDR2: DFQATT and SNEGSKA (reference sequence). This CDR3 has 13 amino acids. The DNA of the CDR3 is TGCAGTGCTGGCTACACCGCCCGCTATGGCTACACCTTC. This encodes CSAGYTARYGYTF.

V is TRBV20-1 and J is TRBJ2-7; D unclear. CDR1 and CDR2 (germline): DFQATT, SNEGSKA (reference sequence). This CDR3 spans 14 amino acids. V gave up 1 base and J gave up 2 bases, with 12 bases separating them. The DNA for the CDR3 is TGCAGTGCTAGAGTCGCATCCGAGGCCTACGAGCAGTACTTC. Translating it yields CSARVASEAYEQYF.